This is a list of T cell receptor beta chains from one sample in a study of cytomegalovirus exposure and HLA in healthy donors. TCRdb's table, derived via immunoSEQ multiplex PCR, lists solely in-frame clones and lacks some. In the table there are 65,000 to 75,000 clones, around 76% of which are singletons. Sequenced: PBMCs. These receptors were taken from a man aged 50 to 59 in good health and CMV-seronegative. The CDR3 runs from the conserved cysteine through the conserved F or W. D genes are given only for firm matches. The listing skips clone size in some rows; elsewhere it reads once, few, many or a size class.

D gene: TRBD1
J gene: TRBJ1-6
clone size: -
V gene: TRBV9
CDR3 DNA: TGTGCCAGCAGCGTACGCGGGACAGGTAATTCACCCCTCCACTTT
CDR3 protein: CASSVRGTGNSPLHF

D gene: TRBD1
J gene: TRBJ1-5
clone size: -
V gene: TRBV27
CDR3 DNA: TGTGCCAGCAGGACGACAGGGTGGGGGTCCAATCAGCCCCAGCATTTT
CDR3 protein: CASRTTGWGSNQPQHF

D gene: -
J gene: TRBJ2-7
clone size: once
V gene: TRBV30
CDR3 DNA: TGTGCCTGGAGCGGGAACTACGAGCAGTACTTC
CDR3 protein: CAWSGNYEQYF

D gene: TRBD2
J gene: TRBJ2-7
clone size: once
V gene: TRBV5-1
CDR3 DNA: TGCGCCAGCAGCCCCAGCGGGATCCCCACCTACGAGCAGTACTTC
CDR3 protein: CASSPSGIPTYEQYF

D gene: -
J gene: TRBJ2-2
clone size: few
V gene: TRBV4-2
CDR3 DNA: TGTGCCAGCAGGCGAGCTACCGGGGAGCTGTTTTTT
CDR3 protein: CASRRATGELFF

D gene: TRBD1
J gene: TRBJ2-6
clone size: -
V gene: TRBV18
CDR3 DNA: TGTGCCAGCTCACCCTCCGGGACAGGCCTCTCTGGGGCCAACGTCCTGACTTTC
CDR3 protein: CASSPSGTGLSGANVLTF

D gene: -
J gene: TRBJ2-1
clone size: -
V gene: TRBV5-1
CDR3 DNA: TGCGCCACCTGGTATTGTCGCGACTCTTGCAATGAGCAGTTCTTC
CDR3 protein: CATWYCRDSCNEQFF

D gene: TRBD1
J gene: TRBJ1-1
clone size: -
V gene: TRBV28
CDR3 DNA: TGTGCCAGCCCCGGGACAGGGAGCGACATGAACACTGAAGCTTTCTTT
CDR3 protein: CASPGTGSDMNTEAFF

D gene: TRBD2
J gene: TRBJ2-7
clone size: -
V gene: TRBV27
CDR3 DNA: TGTGCCAGCAGTCCCCTACAGCGGACTAGCGGGATCTACGAGCAGTACTTC
CDR3 protein: CASSPLQRTSGIYEQYF

D gene: TRBD1
J gene: TRBJ1-1
clone size: -
V gene: TRBV19
CDR3 DNA: TGTGCCAGTAGTCCCCGACTAACAGGGGGCACTGAAGCTTTCTTT
CDR3 protein: CASSPRLTGGTEAFF

D gene: -
J gene: TRBJ1-1
clone size: few
V gene: TRBV18
CDR3 DNA: TGTGCCAGCTCACCACAGGGGAATGGGCCTAGCACTGAAGCTTTCTTT
CDR3 protein: CASSPQGNGPSTEAFF

D gene: -
J gene: TRBJ1-5
clone size: -
V gene: TRBV2
CDR3 DNA: TGTGCCAGCATCTCGACAGGAGGTGGCAATCAGCCCCAGCATTTT
CDR3 protein: CASISTGGGNQPQHF

D gene: TRBD1
J gene: TRBJ2-2
clone size: once
V gene: TRBV4-2
CDR3 DNA: TGTGCCAGCAGAGGACAGGGGAGTTCCGGGGAGCTGTTTTTT
CDR3 protein: CASRGQGSSGELFF

D gene: -
J gene: TRBJ1-4
clone size: few
V gene: TRBV7-6
CDR3 DNA: TGTGCCAGCAGCTTAGAGGGGCATGAAAAACTGTTTTTT
CDR3 protein: CASSLEGHEKLFF

D gene: -
J gene: TRBJ2-3
clone size: -
V gene: TRBV6-5
CDR3 DNA: TGTGCCAGCAGTTACCTCCGGTTGAATACGCAGTATTTT
CDR3 protein: CASSYLRLNTQYF

D gene: -
J gene: TRBJ1-2
clone size: once
V gene: TRBV5-1
CDR3 DNA: TGCGCCAGCAGTTTGGAACCAGGGGATGTGTATGGCTACACCTTC
CDR3 protein: CASSLEPGDVYGYTF

D gene: TRBD1
J gene: TRBJ2-7
clone size: once
V gene: TRBV6-5
CDR3 DNA: TGTGCCAGCAGTCACGGGACAGACTACGAGCAGTACTTC
CDR3 protein: CASSHGTDYEQYF

D gene: -
J gene: TRBJ1-3
clone size: few
V gene: TRBV7-3
CDR3 DNA: TGTGCCAGCAGCTTAAACGGGCCAGGGTCCACCATATATTTT
CDR3 protein: CASSLNGPGSTIYF

D gene: TRBD1
J gene: TRBJ2-3
clone size: -
V gene: TRBV2
CDR3 DNA: TGTGCCAGCACCAAAGGGACGGGACAGGGTAGGGGTACGCAGTATTTT
CDR3 protein: CASTKGTGQGRGTQYF

D gene: -
J gene: TRBJ2-7
clone size: -
V gene: TRBV6-5
CDR3 DNA: TGTGCCAGCAGTTATGGAGGTGCGTTAGCGGAGCAGTACTTC
CDR3 protein: CASSYGGALAEQYF